The clone carrying this TCR beta chain showed up just a few times. This sequence may be a read error, since a much larger clone differs from it by one base. UMIs were added to TCR cDNA along with a universal primer site when it was made by 5'RACE template switching. TCRdb ran MiXCR on the 5' RACE reads and lists one entry per CDR3 protein. The repertoire includes 150,000 or so distinct CDR3 sequences, around 9.3% of them detected once, and 35% to 40% sits in the top ten. These data belong to a study of T cells after yellow fever vaccination. Overall study: Preparation of the low-cell-number fractions used SMART-Seq v4 Ultra Low Input.

The CDR3 runs 12 residues. Germline V gene data show CDR1 as PRHDT and CDR2 as FYEKMQ (reference sequence). The sequences come from CD8+ T cells sorted from PBMCs, collected 45 days after the yellow fever booster vaccination. This sequence joins TRBV13 and TRBJ2-7, with D tentatively TRBD1 (5 bases). The source is a man younger than 30 who received the YFV17D yellow fever vaccine. The chain's CDR3 is CASGLQVDEQYF. As DNA, the CDR3 is TGTGCCAGCGGCTTACAGGTGGACGAGCAGTACTTC.